The 23 T cell receptor beta chains below all came from one sample that was sequenced in a study of early T cells in non-severe SARS-CoV-2 infection. TCRdb itself ran the 5' RACE reads through MiXCR, one entry per CDR3 protein. The sample consists of 97,000 or so distinct CDR3 sequences, under 15% of them appearing once. The sample was whole blood. These receptors were collected from an adult who was a healthcare worker with PCR-confirmed SARS-CoV-2 infection or an uninfected control (not recorded which).

This clonotype was detected ten times or more. V gene TRBV12-3 or TRBV12-4 combines with J gene TRBJ2-1; D may be TRBD2 (5 bases). This CDR3 has 11 amino acids. Trimming removed 6 bases from V and 10 bases from J, with 10 bases in between. The CDR3 protein is CASSPRGEQFF. CDR3 coding DNA: TGTGCCAGCAGCCCGCGAGGGGAGCAGTTCTTC.

V usage is TRBV10-1 and J usage is TRBJ2-5; D possibly corresponds to TRBD2 (6 bases). Looked up from germline, CDR1 is WNHNN and CDR2 is SYGVQD (reference sequence). The CDR3 extends over 16 amino acids. Trimming removed 2 bases from V and 2 bases from J, with 15 bases in between. CDR3 DNA: TGCGCCAGCAGTGAGAAGGACCTAGCGTATCAAGAGACCCAGTACTTC. Its translation is CASSEKDLAYQETQYF.

The table lists this clonotype with many counts. The chain combines TRBV6-1 with TRBJ2-1, with D perhaps matching TRBD2 (6 bases). Germline V lookup: CDR1 MNHNS, CDR2 SASEGT. Trimming stripped 3 bases from V and 9 bases from J, with 15 bases between. The CDR3 is 14 residues long. Written as DNA, the CDR3 is TGTGCCAGCAGTGAGATAGCGGAGGCGGTTGAGCAGTTCTTC. Protein: CASSEIAEAVEQFF.

This clonotype has more than one count but fewer than ten. The chain employs TRBV12-3 or TRBV12-4 and TRBJ2-1, with D perhaps TRBD1 or TRBD2 (5 bases each). This CDR3 is 19 amino acids long. V was clipped by 8 bases and J by 0 bases, with 26 bases between them. The CDR3 here is CASDPETPKWGSSYNEQFF. CDR3 nucleotide sequence: TGTGCCAGCGATCCCGAGACACCGAAGTGGGGGAGCTCCTACAATGAGCAGTTCTTC.

There are a few counts of this clonotype. This rearrangement joins TRBV28 to TRBJ2-4, with D maybe TRBD2 (6 bases). Trimming left V 2 bases short and J 8 bases short, with 13 bases between. In germline, CDR1 is MDHEN, CDR2 SYDVKM. The CDR3 totals 14 residues. Written as DNA, the CDR3 is TGTGCCAGCAGTTTACGACACGGAGGGGACATTCAGTACTTC. This codes for CASSLRHGGDIQYF.

This clonotype was recorded many times. V is TRBV18 and J is TRBJ1-1, with D tentatively TRBD1 (5 bases). Germline values: CDR1 KGHSH, CDR2 LQKENI. This CDR3 contains 16 residues. Trimming removed 0 bases from V and 1 base from J, with 12 bases in between. CDR3 residues: CASSPPGRVRNTEAFF. In DNA, the CDR3 is TGTGCCAGCTCACCACCGGGCAGGGTTAGGAACACTGAAGCTTTCTTT.

This clonotype has just a few counts. The rearrangement links TRBV3-2 to TRBJ2-7; the DNA was not used to check the table's D call, TRBD1. TRBV3-2 is a pseudogene segment. The CDR3 spans 18 residues. The CDR3 loop is CASSQDPPDTDIPYEQYF. In nucleotides, the CDR3 is TGTGCCAGCAGCCAAGATCCGCCCGACACCGACATTCCCTACGAGCAGTACTTC.

The genes are TRBV6-2 or TRBV6-3 and TRBJ2-7; D tentatively reads TRBD1 or TRBD2 (5 bases each). The CDR3 spans 15 residues. Trimming shortened V by 2 bases and J by 4 bases, and 15 bases separated the two germline ends. CDR1 is MNHEY and CDR2 is SVGEGT in the germline V gene. This CDR3 is CASSYPGRMSYEQYF. DNA for the CDR3: TGTGCCAGCAGTTACCCGGGACGGATGTCTTACGAGCAGTACTTC.

With regard to this clonotype: With a much larger clone just one base away, this may be a read error. The chain links TRBV3-1 to TRBJ2-3, with D perhaps matching TRBD2 (5 bases). The CDR3 loop spans 15 amino acids. The germline V gene encodes CDR1 LGHDT and CDR2 YNNKEL (reference sequence). CDR3 residues: CASGQGGRAADTQYF. For the CDR3, the DNA is TGTGCCAGCGGCCAAGGCGGTAGAGCGGCAGATACGCAGTATTTT.

The gene calls are TRBV6-2 or TRBV6-3 and TRBJ2-2; D call uncertain. CDR1 is MNHEY, CDR2 SVGEGT, per germline. The CDR3 length is 12 residues. V lost 3 bases, J lost 3 bases, and 2 bases lay in between. CDR3 in DNA: TGTGCCAGCAGTTATTACACCGGGGAGCTGTTTTTT. Its translation: CASSYYTGELFF.

This rearrangement joins TRBV11-3 to TRBJ1-5; D gene uncertain. V shed 5 bases and J shed 0 bases, with 17 bases lying between them. From germline, CDR1 is SGHNT and CDR2 YENEEA. CDR3 length: 17 amino acids. The CDR3 DNA follows: TGTGCCAGCAGCGCACCGTCCCCGCTATATAGCAATCAGCCCCAGCATTTT. Residues: CASSAPSPLYSNQPQHF.

The chain links TRBV2 to TRBJ1-1; D not resolved. Deletions cut 3 bases from V and 3 bases from J, with 2 bases between. CDR1 SNHLY and CDR2 FYNNEI come from the germline V gene. The CDR3 runs 11 residues. CDR3: CASSDDTEAFF. CDR3 DNA: TGTGCCAGCAGTGATGACACTGAAGCTTTCTTT.

The V and J genes are TRBV28 and TRBJ1-1; no definite D call. V dropped 8 bases and J dropped 7 bases, with 17 bases sitting between them. Germline CDR1 MDHEN, CDR2 SYDVKM. This CDR3 region has 13 residues. CDR3 in DNA: TGTGCCAGCGGAGAGCAATCCAAGCTTGAAGCTTTCTTT. It codes for CASGEQSKLEAFF.

Notes on this clonotype: A read error may be the cause here, since a much bigger clone is one base away. This chain links TRBV4-1 with TRBJ1-6; possibly TRBD1 for D (5 bases). Trimming removed 1 base at V and 9 bases at J, with 7 bases between. Germline-derived CDR1 and CDR2 are MGHRA and YSYEKL. The CDR3 totals 13 residues. CDR3 residues: CASSQARVSPLHF. CDR3 DNA sequence: TGCGCCAGCAGCCAAGCCAGGGTTTCACCCCTCCACTTT.

This chain connects TRBV5-1 to TRBJ2-7; 8 bases align to TRBD2. Germline-derived CDR1 and CDR2 are SGHRS and YFSETQ. The CDR3 loop spans 14 amino acids. V was pared by 3 bases and J by 2 bases, with 4 bases of the junction left unmatched. CDR3: CASSWGSGAYEQYF. The CDR3 DNA reads TGCGCCAGCAGCTGGGGTAGCGGGGCCTACGAGCAGTACTTC.

This clonotype was seen more than once but under ten times. Relative to the germline gene, one junction end is altered; a read error may explain this. The chain couples TRBV11-2 to TRBJ2-3, with 10 bases lining up with TRBD1. The germline V gene encodes CDR1 SGHAT and CDR2 FQNNGV. This CDR3 is built from 17 residues. CDR3 nucleotide sequence: TGTGCCAGCAGCTTAGATAGGTTGACCGGTCCGGGACAGGGGATTCGTTTT. This translates into CASSLDRLTGPGQGIRF.

This clonotype has a handful of counts. The chain couples TRBV6-6 to TRBJ1-2, with 9 bases matching TRBD1. From germline, CDR1 is MNHNY and CDR2 SVGAGI (reference sequence). Germline trimming cut 6 bases from V and 5 bases from J; bases unmatched to any gene: 10. The CDR3 has 15 amino acids. The CDR3: CASRPGTGFKYGYTF. CDR3 sequence (DNA): TGTGCCAGCAGGCCCGGGACAGGGTTTAAGTATGGCTACACCTTC.

This clonotype has only a few counts. CDR3 residues: CAWRQVPGELFF. CDR3 DNA: TGTGCCTGGAGACAGGTGCCCGGGGAGCTGTTTTTT. The chain links TRBV30 to TRBJ2-2; D might be TRBD1 (5 bases). Germline CDR1 GTSNPN, CDR2 SVGIG (reference sequence). The CDR3 has 12 amino acids. Trimming left V 3 bases short and J 6 bases short, with 8 bases between. The variable domain in full, with the rest retrieved from reference TRBV30 and TRBJ2-2, is SQTIHQWPATLVQPVGSPLSLECTVEGTSNPNLYWYRQAAGRGLQLLFYSVGIGQISSEVPQNLSASRPQDRQFILSSKKLLLSDSGFYLCAWRQVPGELFFGEGSRLTVL.

This clonotype showed up just a few times. The chain employs TRBV28 and TRBJ2-5; D not certain. Germline-derived CDR1 and CDR2 are MDHEN and SYDVKM. This CDR3 is built from 12 residues. Trimming took 2 bases from V and 2 from J, leaving 3 bases between them. CDR3 protein: CASSLRQETQYF. The CDR3, as DNA: TGTGCCAGCAGTTTACGGCAAGAGACCCAGTACTTC.

This clonotype was found a few times. V usage is TRBV7-2 and J usage is TRBJ2-4; no reliable D call. Germline-derived CDR1 and CDR2 are SGHTA and FQGNSA. V lost 0 bases, J lost 3 bases, and 3 bases lay in between. This CDR3 is 13 amino acids long. The chain's CDR3 is CASSLAFKNIQYF. Written as DNA, the CDR3 is TGTGCCAGCAGCTTAGCCTTCAAAAACATTCAGTACTTC. Full variable domain (rest looked up from reference TRBV7-2 and TRBJ2-4): GAGVSQSPSNKVTEKGKDVELRCDPISGHTALYWYRQSLGQGLEFLIYFQGNSAPDKSGLPSDRFSAERTGGSVSTLTIQRTQQEDSAVYLCASSLAFKNIQYFGAGTRLSVL.

This clonotype was picked up many times. The chain links TRBV3-1 to TRBJ1-5; D unresolved. Per the germline V gene, CDR1 is LGHDT and CDR2 is YNNKEL (reference sequence). The CDR3 spans 13 residues. Deletions cut 2 bases from V and 5 bases from J, with 7 bases between. This CDR3 is CASSQSWDQPQHF. Here the CDR3 DNA reads TGTGCCAGCAGCCAATCTTGGGATCAGCCCCAGCATTTT.

The genes are TRBV21-1 and TRBJ2-1. TRBV21-1 is flagged as a pseudogene. This CDR3 contains 13 residues. Written as DNA, the CDR3 is TGTGCCAGCCGCCATCCGCGGATCCATGAGCAGTTCTTC. Its translation is CASRHPRIHEQFF.

This clonotype was counted between two and nine times. V usage is TRBV9 and J usage is TRBJ2-1; D is undetermined. The germline V gene encodes CDR1 SGDLS and CDR2 YYNGEE. V was trimmed by 0 bases and J by 9 bases, leaving 13 bases between them. CDR3 length: 14 residues. The CDR3 spells CASSVESLHGEQFF. The CDR3 DNA reads TGTGCCAGCAGCGTAGAAAGTCTACACGGTGAGCAGTTCTTC.